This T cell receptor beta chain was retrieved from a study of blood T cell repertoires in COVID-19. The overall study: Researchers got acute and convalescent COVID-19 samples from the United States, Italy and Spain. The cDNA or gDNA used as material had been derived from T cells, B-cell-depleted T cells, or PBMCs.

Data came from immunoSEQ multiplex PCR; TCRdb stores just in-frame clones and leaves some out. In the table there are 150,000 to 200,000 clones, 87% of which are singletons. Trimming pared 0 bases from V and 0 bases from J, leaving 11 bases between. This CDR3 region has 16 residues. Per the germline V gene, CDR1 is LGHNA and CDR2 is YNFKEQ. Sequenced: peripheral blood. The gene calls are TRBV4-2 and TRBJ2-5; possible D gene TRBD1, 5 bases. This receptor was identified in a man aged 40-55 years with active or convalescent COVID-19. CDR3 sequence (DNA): TGTGCCAGCAGCCAAGAGGACACCTCGTACCAAGAGACCCAGTACTTC. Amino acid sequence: CASSQEDTSYQETQYF.